The present TCR beta chain was sequenced within a study of blood T cell repertoires in COVID-19. TCRdb keeps only in-frame clones here, not all; method: immunoSEQ multiplex PCR. The sample carries about 320,000 clones, approximately 91% recorded once. Germline CDR1 is SNHLY and CDR2 is FYNNEI. Trimming took off 10 bases at V and 1 base at J, with 16 bases between the two ends. There are 14 residues in the CDR3. The sample consisted of PBMCs or T cells enriched from blood (not recorded which). The source is a man aged 55 to 70 who had recovered from COVID-19. The genes are TRBV2 and TRBJ2-5, with D perhaps TRBD1 (6 bases). For the CDR3, the DNA is TGTGCCATCCTCTCACAGGGCCTCCAAGAGACCCAGTACTTC. This sequence encodes CAILSQGLQETQYF.